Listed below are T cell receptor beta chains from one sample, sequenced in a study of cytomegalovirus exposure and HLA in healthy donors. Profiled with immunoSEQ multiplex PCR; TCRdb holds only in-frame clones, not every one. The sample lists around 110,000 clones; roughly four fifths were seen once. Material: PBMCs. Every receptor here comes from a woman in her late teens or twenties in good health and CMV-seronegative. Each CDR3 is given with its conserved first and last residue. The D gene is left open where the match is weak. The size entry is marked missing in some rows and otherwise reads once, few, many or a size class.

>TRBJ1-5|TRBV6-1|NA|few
TGTGCCAGCAGTGGCACTGTACAGGTGGGGAATCAGCCCCAGCATTTT
CASSGTVQVGNQPQHF
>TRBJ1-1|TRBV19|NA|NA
TGTGCCAGTAGTAGAAGGGAGTGGAACACTGAAGCTTTCTTT
CASSRREWNTEAFF
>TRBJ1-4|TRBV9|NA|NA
TGTGCCAGCAGCGCCGGGACACGGAATGAAAAACTGTTTTTT
CASSAGTRNEKLFF
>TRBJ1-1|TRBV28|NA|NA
TGTGCCAGCAGTTTGTTCCAGAACACTGAAGCTTTCTTT
CASSLFQNTEAFF
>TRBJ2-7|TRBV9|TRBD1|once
TGTGCCAGCAGCGCCTACAGGGGTGGATACGAGCAGTACTTC
CASSAYRGGYEQYF
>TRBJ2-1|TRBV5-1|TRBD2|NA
TGCGCCAGCAGCTTGGATAGCGGGGGGGCCTACAATGAGCAGTTCTTC
CASSLDSGGAYNEQFF
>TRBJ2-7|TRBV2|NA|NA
TGTGCCAGCAGTGAAGCTCGGTTGTACGAGCAGTACTTC
CASSEARLYEQYF
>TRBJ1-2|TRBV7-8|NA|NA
TGTGCCAGCAGCGGAAGGGGCTCCGTAGTGGATAACTATGGCTACACCTTC
CASSGRGSVVDNYGYTF
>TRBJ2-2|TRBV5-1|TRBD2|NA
TGCGCCAGCTGTCCCGGACTAGCGGGGGGGCCGAGTACCGGGGAGCTGTTTTTT
CASCPGLAGGPSTGELFF
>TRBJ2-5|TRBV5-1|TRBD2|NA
TGCGCCAGCAGCTTTATGACTAGCGGGGGTGAGACCCAGTACTTC
CASSFMTSGGETQYF
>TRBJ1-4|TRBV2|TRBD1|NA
TGTGCCAGCAGGGACAGGGCTGATGAAAAACTGTTTTTT
CASRDRADEKLFF
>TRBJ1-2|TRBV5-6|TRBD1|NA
TGTGCCAGCAGCGGATCGGGGACAGGGTCCCATGGCTACACCTTC
CASSGSGTGSHGYTF
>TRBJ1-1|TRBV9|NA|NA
TGTGCCAGCAGCCCCTGGGGAGTCAGAGACACTGAAGCTTTCTTT
CASSPWGVRDTEAFF
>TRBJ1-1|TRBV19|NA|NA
TGTGCCAGTAGTATAGATCTAGAGAACACTGAAGCTTTCTTT
CASSIDLENTEAFF
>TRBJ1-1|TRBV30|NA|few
TGTGCCTGGAGTGTCAAAACTGATGTTCGCTTT
CAWSVKTDVRF
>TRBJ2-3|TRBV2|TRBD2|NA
TGTGCCAGCAGTGGGACTAGCGGGGGGGCTAGTACGCAGTATTTT
CASSGTSGGASTQYF
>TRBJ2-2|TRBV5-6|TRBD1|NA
TGTGCCAGCAGCTGGGGGACAGATTGGAACACCGGGGAGCTGTTTTTT
CASSWGTDWNTGELFF
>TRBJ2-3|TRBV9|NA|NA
TGTGCCAGCAGCAATGATGGGGCACAAGATACGCAGTATTTT
CASSNDGAQDTQYF
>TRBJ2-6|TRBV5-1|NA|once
TGCGCCAGCGGCCTAGGCTCTGGGGCCAACGTCCTGACTTTC
CASGLGSGANVLTF